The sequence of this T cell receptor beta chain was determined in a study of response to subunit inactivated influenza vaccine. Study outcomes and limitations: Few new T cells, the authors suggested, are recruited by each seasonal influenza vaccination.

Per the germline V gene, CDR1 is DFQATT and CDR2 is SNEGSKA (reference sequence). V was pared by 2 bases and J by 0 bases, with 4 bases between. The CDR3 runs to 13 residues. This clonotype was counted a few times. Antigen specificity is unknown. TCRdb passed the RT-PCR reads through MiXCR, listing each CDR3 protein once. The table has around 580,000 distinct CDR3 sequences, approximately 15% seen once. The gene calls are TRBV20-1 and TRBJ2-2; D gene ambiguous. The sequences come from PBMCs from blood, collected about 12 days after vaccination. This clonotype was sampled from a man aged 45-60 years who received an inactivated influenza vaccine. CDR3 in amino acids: CSARPPNTGELFF. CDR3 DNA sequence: TGCAGTGCTAGACCACCGAACACCGGGGAGCTGTTTTTT.